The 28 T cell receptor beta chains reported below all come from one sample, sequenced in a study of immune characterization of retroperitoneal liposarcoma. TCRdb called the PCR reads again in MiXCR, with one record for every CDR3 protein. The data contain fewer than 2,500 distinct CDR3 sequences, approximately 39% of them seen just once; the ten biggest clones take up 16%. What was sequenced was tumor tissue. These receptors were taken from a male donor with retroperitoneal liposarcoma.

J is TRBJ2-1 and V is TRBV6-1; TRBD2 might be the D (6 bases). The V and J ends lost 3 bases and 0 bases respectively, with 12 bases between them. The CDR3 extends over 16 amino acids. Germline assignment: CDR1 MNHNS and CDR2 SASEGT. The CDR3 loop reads CASSDESSVSYNEQFF. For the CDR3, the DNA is TGTGCCAGCAGTGACGAATCTAGCGTCTCCTACAATGAGCAGTTCTTC.

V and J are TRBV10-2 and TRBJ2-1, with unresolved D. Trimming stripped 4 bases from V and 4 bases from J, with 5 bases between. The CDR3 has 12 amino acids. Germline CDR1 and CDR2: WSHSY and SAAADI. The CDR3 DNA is TGCGCCAGCAGTGGGAAATACAATGAGCAGTTCTTC. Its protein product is CASSGKYNEQFF.

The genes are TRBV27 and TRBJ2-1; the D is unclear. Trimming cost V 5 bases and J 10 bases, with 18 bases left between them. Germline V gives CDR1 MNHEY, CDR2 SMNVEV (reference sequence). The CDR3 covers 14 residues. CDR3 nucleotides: TGTGCCAGCAGTCTGACCTCTAACTCCTACGAGCAGTTCTTC. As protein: CASSLTSNSYEQFF.

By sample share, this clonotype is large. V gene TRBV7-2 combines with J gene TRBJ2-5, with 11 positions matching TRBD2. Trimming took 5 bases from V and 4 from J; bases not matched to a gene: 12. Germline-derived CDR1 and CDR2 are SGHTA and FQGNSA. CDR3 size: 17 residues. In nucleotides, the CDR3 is TGTGCCAGCAGCGACGTAGCGGGAGGGCTTCAAGGAGAGACCCAGTACTTC. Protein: CASSDVAGGLQGETQYF.

The CDR3 protein is CASSQEFMGTSDYEQYF. DNA of the CDR3: TGTGCCAGCAGCCAAGAATTTATGGGGACTAGCGACTACGAGCAGTACTTC. The chain couples TRBV3-1 to TRBJ2-5; 10 bases match TRBD2. The end of the DNA aligns better with TRBJ2-7, so the J call may be wrong. Germline loops: CDR1 LGHDT, CDR2 YNNKEL (reference sequence). CDR3 length equals 17 residues.

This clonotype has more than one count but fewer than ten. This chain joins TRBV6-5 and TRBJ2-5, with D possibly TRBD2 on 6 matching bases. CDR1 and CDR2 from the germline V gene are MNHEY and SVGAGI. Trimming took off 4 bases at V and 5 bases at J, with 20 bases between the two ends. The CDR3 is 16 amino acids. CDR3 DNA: TGTGCCAGCAGTTCCTTTGGGGGGAAAGGAATGGAGACCCAGTACTTC. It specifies CASSSFGGKGMETQYF.

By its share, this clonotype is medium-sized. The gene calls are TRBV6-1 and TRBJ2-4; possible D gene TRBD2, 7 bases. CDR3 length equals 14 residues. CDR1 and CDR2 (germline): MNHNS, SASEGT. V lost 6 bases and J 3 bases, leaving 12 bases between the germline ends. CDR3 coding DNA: TGTGCCAGCAGAGGAGGGGGGGACAAAAACATTCAGTACTTC. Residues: CASRGGGDKNIQYF.

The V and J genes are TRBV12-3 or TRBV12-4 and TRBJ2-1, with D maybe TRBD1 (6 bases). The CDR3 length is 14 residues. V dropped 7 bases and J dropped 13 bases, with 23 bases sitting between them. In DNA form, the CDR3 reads TGTGCCAGCATAGGGGGACCAAACCAAGAGACCCAGTTCTTC. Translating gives CASIGGPNQETQFF.

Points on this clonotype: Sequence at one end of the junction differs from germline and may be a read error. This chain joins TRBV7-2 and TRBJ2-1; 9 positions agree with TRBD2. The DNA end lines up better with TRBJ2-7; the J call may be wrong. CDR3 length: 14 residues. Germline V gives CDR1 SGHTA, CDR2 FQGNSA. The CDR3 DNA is TGTGCCAGCAACTTAGCGGGAGCTTACAATGAGCAGTACTTC. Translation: CASNLAGAYNEQYF.

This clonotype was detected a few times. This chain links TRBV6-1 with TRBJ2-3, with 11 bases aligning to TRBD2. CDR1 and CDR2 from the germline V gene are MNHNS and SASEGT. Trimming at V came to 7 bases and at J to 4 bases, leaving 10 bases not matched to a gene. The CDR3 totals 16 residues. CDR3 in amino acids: CASTLSGRASSDTQYF. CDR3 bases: TGTGCCAGCACCCTTAGCGGGAGGGCCAGTTCAGATACGCAGTATTTT.

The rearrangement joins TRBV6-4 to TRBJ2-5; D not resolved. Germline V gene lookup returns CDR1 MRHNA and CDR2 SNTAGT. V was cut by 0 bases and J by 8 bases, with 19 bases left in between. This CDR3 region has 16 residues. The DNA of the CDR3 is TGTGCCAGCAGTGACTCGTTTTGGCAGAAAAAGAGAACCCAGTACTTC. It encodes CASSDSFWQKKRTQYF.

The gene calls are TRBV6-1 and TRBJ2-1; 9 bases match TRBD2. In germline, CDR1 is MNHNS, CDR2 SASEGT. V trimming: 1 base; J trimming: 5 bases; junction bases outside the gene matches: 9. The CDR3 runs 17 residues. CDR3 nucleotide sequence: TGTGCCAGCAGTGAAGAGTACCTAGCGGGATTTAACAATGAGCAGTTCTTC. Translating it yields CASSEEYLAGFNNEQFF.

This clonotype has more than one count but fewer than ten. The DNA for the CDR3 is TGTGCCAGCAGTTCAGACATTGGGGCCTACAATGAGCAGTTCTTC. It encodes CASSSDIGAYNEQFF. The V gene is TRBV12-3 or TRBV12-4, the J gene TRBJ2-1; the D is unclear. V lost 4 bases and J 2 bases, leaving 12 bases between the germline ends. CDR3 size: 15 residues.

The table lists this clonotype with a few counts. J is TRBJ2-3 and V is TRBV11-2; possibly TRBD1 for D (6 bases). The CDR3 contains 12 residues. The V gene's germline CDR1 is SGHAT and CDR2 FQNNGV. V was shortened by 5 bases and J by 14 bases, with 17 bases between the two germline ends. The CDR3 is CASSQSGTQRYF. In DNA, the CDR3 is TGTGCCAGCAGCCAATCCGGGACACAAAGGTATTTT. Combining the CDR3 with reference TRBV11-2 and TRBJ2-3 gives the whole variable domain EAGVAQSPRYKIIEKRQSVAFWCNPISGHATLYWYQQILGQGPKLLIQFQNNGVVDDSQLPKDRFSAERLKGVDSTLKIQPAKLEDSAVYLCASSQSGTQRYFGPGTRLTVL.

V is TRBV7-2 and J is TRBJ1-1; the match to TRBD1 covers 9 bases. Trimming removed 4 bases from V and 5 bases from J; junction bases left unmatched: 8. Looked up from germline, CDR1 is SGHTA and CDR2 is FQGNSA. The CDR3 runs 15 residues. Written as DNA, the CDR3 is TGTGCCAGCAGCTCCGGGACAGGGAGGCGGACTGAAGCTTTCTTT. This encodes CASSSGTGRRTEAFF.

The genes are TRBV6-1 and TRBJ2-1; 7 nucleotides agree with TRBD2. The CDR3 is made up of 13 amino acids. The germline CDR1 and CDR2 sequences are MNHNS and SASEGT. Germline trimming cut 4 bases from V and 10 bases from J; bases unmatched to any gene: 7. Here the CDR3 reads CASSAGTIYEQFF. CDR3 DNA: TGTGCCAGCAGTGCCGGGACTATTTACGAGCAGTTCTTC.

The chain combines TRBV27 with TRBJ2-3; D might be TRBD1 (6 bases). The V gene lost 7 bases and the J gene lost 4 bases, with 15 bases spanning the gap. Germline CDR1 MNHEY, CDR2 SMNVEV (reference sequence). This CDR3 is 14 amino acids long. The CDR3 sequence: CASNAGVGADTQYF. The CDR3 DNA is TGTGCCAGCAATGCAGGGGTTGGAGCAGATACGCAGTATTTT.

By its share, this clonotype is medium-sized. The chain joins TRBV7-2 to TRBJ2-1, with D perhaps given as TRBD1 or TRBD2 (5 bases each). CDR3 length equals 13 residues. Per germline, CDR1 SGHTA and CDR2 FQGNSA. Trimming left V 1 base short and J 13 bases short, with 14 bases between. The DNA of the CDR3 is TGTGCCAGCAGCTTAGAGGGCTACGGGACCCAGTTCTTC. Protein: CASSLEGYGTQFF.

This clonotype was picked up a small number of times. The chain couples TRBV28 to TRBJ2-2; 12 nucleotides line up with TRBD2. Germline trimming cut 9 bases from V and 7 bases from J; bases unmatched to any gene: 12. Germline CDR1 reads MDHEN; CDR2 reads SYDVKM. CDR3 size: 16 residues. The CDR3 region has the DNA TGTGCCAGTTCGGAACTTCTAGCGGGAGGGTACGGGGAGCTGTTTTTT. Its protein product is CASSELLAGGYGELFF.

CDR3 residues: CASSLGYNEQFF. DNA of the CDR3: TGTGCCAGCAGTTTGGGGTACAATGAGCAGTTCTTC. The chain recombines TRBV12-3 or TRBV12-4 with TRBJ2-1; no clear D. Deletions cut 3 bases from V and 4 bases from J, with 4 bases between. The CDR3 extends over 12 amino acids.

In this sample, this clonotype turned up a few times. The CDR3 sequence: CAHADESKDEKLFF. The DNA of the CDR3 is TGTGCCCACGCAGACGAGTCTAAGGATGAAAAACTGTTTTTT. The chain uses TRBV6-1 and TRBJ1-4; D is uncertain. The CDR3 runs to 14 residues. Germline V CDR1 and CDR2: MNHNS, SASEGT. The ends were cut back, 11 bases at V and 6 bases at J, with 19 bases in the middle.

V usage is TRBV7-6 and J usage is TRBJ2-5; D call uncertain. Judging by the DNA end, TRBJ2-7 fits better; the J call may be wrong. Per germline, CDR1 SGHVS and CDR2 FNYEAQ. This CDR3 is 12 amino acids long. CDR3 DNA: TGTGCCAGCAGCTCCACGATCTCCGAGCAGTACTTC. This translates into CASSSTISEQYF.

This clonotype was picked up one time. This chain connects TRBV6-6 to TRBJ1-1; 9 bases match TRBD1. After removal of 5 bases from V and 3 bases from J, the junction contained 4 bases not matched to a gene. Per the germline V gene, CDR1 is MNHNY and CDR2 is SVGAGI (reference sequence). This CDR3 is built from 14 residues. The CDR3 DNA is TGTGCCAGCAGTGAGGGACAGGGACACACTGAAGCTTTCTTT. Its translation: CASSEGQGHTEAFF.

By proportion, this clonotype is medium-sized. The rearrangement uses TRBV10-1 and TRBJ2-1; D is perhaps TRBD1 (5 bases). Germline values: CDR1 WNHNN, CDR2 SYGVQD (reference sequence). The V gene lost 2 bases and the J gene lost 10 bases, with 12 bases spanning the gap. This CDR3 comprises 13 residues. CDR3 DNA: TGCGCCAGCAGTGAGGGACACTCCTACGAGCAGTTCTTC. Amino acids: CASSEGHSYEQFF.

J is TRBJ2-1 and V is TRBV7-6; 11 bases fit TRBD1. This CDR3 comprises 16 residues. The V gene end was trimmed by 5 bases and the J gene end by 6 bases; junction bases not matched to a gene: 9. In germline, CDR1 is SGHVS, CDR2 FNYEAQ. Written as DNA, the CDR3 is TGTGCCAGCAGCCCAAGGCCGGGACAGGGGGGCAATGAGCAGTTCTTC. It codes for CASSPRPGQGGNEQFF.

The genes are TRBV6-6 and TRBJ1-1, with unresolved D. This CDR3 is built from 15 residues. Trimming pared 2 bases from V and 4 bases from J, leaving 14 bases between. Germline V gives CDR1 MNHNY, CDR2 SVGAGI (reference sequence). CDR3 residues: CASSYTSRGLTEAFF. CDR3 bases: TGTGCCAGCAGTTACACTAGTCGTGGGCTCACTGAAGCTTTCTTT.

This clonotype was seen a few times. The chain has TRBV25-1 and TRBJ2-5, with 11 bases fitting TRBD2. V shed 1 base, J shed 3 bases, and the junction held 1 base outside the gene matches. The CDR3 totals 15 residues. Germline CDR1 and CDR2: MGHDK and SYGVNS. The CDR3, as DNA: TGTGCCAGCAGTGAATCGACTAGCGGGGAAGAGACCCAGTACTTC. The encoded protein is CASSESTSGEETQYF.

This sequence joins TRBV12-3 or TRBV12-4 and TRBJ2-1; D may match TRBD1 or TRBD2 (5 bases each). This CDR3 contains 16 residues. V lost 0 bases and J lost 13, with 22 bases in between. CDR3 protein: CASSLAPGAGGETQFF. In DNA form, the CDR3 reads TGTGCCAGCAGTTTAGCCCCCGGGGCCGGTGGAGAGACCCAGTTCTTC.